One and the same sample provided the 10 T cell receptor beta chains below, sequenced in a study of Ad26.COV2.S vaccination and SARS-CoV-2 variants. Assay used: immunoSEQ multiplex PCR; TCRdb lists only in-frame clones, some missing. This table has 350,000 to 450,000 clones, about 91% appearing once. The specimen was peripheral blood, collected after recovery from COVID-19. The receptors come from a human donor who had recovered from COVID-19.

The V and J genes are TRBV18 and TRBJ2-7; 9 bases line up with TRBD2. The CDR3 sequence is 15 residues long. V trimming: 3 bases; J trimming: 0 bases; junction bases outside the gene matches: 3. Germline CDR1 KGHSH, CDR2 LQKENI. CDR3 in DNA: TGTGCCAGCTCACCTTTAGCGGGGGACTCCTACGAGCAGTACTTC. Translated: CASSPLAGDSYEQYF.

V usage is TRBV18 and J usage is TRBJ1-2; D remains ambiguous. CDR3 size: 16 residues. The V end lost 2 bases, the J end lost 0 bases, and 13 bases lay between the germline ends. Germline V CDR1 and CDR2: KGHSH, LQKENI. The CDR3 DNA reads TGTGCCAGCTCACCAAGGGATAAATCTTCTAACTATGGCTACACCTTC. Amino acid sequence: CASSPRDKSSNYGYTF.

J is TRBJ2-7 and V is TRBV5-6, with D unclear. This CDR3 contains 14 residues. Per germline, CDR1 SGHDT and CDR2 YYEEEE. V lost 0 bases to trimming and J lost 0 bases, with 7 bases between them. CDR3 sequence: CASSLEDGSYEQYF. The DNA for the CDR3 is TGTGCCAGCAGCTTGGAAGACGGCTCCTACGAGCAGTACTTC. Together with reference TRBV5-6 and TRBJ2-7, the CDR3 gives the full variable domain: DAGVTQSPTHLIKTRGQQVTLRCSPKSGHDTVSWYQQALGQGPQFIFQYYEEEERQRGNFPDRFSGHQFPNYSSELNVNALLLGDSALYLCASSLEDGSYEQYFGPGTRLTVT.

Here the CDR3 DNA reads TGTGCCAGCAGCAGGACTAGGGGCCCTGAGACCCAGTACTTC. Encoded protein: CASSRTRGPETQYF. This sequence joins TRBV6-6 and TRBJ2-5, with 7 positions matching TRBD2. In germline, CDR1 is MNHNY, CDR2 SVGAGI (reference sequence). J was trimmed by 5 bases and V by 6 bases; bases with no gene match: 9. This CDR3 has 14 residues.

CDR3 residues: CASSLGQGAFYEQFF. The CDR3 coding sequence is TGTGCCAGCAGCTTGGGACAGGGGGCGTTCTATGAGCAGTTCTTC. The chain couples TRBV7-8 to TRBJ2-1, with 12 bases that match TRBD1. V lost 3 bases to trimming and J lost 8 bases; unmatched junction nucleotides: 5. The CDR3 consists of 15 residues. Per germline, CDR1 SGHVS and CDR2 FQNEAQ.

This sequence joins TRBV24-1 and TRBJ2-3, with D perhaps matching TRBD1 or TRBD2 (5 bases each). The germline CDR1 and CDR2 sequences are KGHDR and SFDVKD. The ends were cut back, 2 bases at V and 0 bases at J, with 8 bases in the middle. The CDR3 runs to 15 residues. CDR3 sequence: CATSDSGSSTDTQYF. The CDR3 region has the DNA TGTGCCACCAGTGATTCAGGGAGTAGCACAGATACGCAGTATTTT.

The sample holds one count of this clone. The rearrangement joins TRBV5-1 to TRBJ1-4; TRBD1 aligns across 7 bases. CDR3 size: 16 residues. Losses at the gene ends were 0 bases for V and 4 bases for J; bases not matched to a gene: 6. CDR1 and CDR2 from the germline V gene are SGHRS and YFSETQ. CDR3 nucleotide sequence: TGCGCCAGCAGCTTGGGGTCGACAGGGCTTAATGAAAAACTGTTTTTT. Its protein product is CASSLGSTGLNEKLFF.

The CDR3, as DNA: TGTGCCAGCAGCTTCTGGGACAGAAATTCACCCCTCCACTTT. Its protein is CASSFWDRNSPLHF. V usage is TRBV7-8 and J usage is TRBJ1-6; 7 bases are shared with TRBD1. Trimming at V came to 3 bases and at J to 7 bases, leaving 3 bases not matched to a gene. This CDR3 comprises 14 residues. Germline V lookup: CDR1 SGHVS, CDR2 FQNEAQ.

The V call is TRBV6-6, the J call TRBJ1-6; the D gene is possibly TRBD1 (6 bases). The CDR3 sequence is 24 residues long. Germline V lookup: CDR1 MNHNY, CDR2 SVGAGI (reference sequence). V shed 6 bases and J shed 0 bases, with 36 bases lying between them. The CDR3 DNA reads as TGTGCCAGCAGGCGAACAGGGCGTCCCCACCATCCCTTTAGCATATTCTCCTATAATTCACCCCTCCACTTT. It yields the protein CASRRTGRPHHPFSIFSYNSPLHF.

The CDR3: CASRRQGGKETQYF. The CDR3 DNA reads TGTGCCAGTAGGCGACAGGGGGGAAAAGAGACCCAGTACTTC. The chain employs TRBV19 and TRBJ2-5, with 9 bases that match TRBD1. After removal of 6 bases from V and 3 bases from J, the junction contained 5 bases not matched to a gene. The CDR3 extends over 14 amino acids. The germline V gene encodes CDR1 LNHDA and CDR2 SQIVND (reference sequence).